A selection of T cell receptor beta chains follows, all from one sample in a study of chemoradiotherapy in HPV16-positive cancers. TCRdb's table, derived via immunoSEQ multiplex PCR, lists solely in-frame clones and lacks some. This table holds roughly 9,300 clones, 86% found once. The sequenced sample was blood, obtained from a patient who underwent chemoradiotherapy. The receptors stem from a human donor with HPV-associated anogenital cancer. Each CDR3 is given with its conserved first and last residue. D genes are given only for firm matches. Expanded clones get a size class; other rows say once, few or many, or leave the size out.

>-|TRBJ2-5|TRBV7-2|-
CASSQQRGQETQYF
TGTGCCAGCAGCCAACAAAGAGGGCAAGAGACCCAGTACTTC
>-|TRBJ2-1|TRBV5-4|-
CASSFDSNEQFF
TGTGCCAGCAGCTTTGACAGCAATGAGCAGTTCTTC
>-|TRBJ1-2|TRBV27|TRBD1
CASSYRRDSPYGYTF
TGTGCCAGCAGTTACCGACGGGACAGTCCCTATGGCTACACCTTC
>-|TRBJ1-4|TRBV2|-
CASIGSTNEKLFF
TGTGCCAGCATTGGCTCAACTAATGAAAAACTGTTTTTT
>-|TRBJ2-1|TRBV2|TRBD2
CASSEFGTSGGLKSYNEQFF
TGTGCCAGCAGTGAATTTGGGACTAGCGGGGGGCTAAAATCCTACAATGAGCAGTTCTTC
>-|TRBJ2-1|TRBV29-1|TRBD1
CSVAWTGVGGEQFF
TGCAGCGTCGCGTGGACAGGGGTTGGGGGTGAGCAGTTCTTC
>-|TRBJ2-3|TRBV2|TRBD1
CASSRSRDRGRGHTDTQYF
TGTGCCAGCAGTCGGTCCCGGGACAGGGGCAGGGGGCACACAGATACGCAGTATTTT
>once|TRBJ1-1|TRBV7-9|TRBD1
CASSSSGTGEKAFF
TGTGCCAGCAGCTCCTCCGGGACAGGGGAAAAAGCTTTCTTT
>-|TRBJ1-1|TRBV5-1|-
CASSLSRRLHTEAFF
TGCGCCAGCAGCTTGTCACGGCGACTCCACACTGAAGCTTTCTTT
>-|TRBJ2-7|TRBV6-5|TRBD1
CASTSPGTGGYEQYF
TGTGCCAGCACCTCCCCGGGGACAGGGGGCTACGAGCAGTACTTC
>-|TRBJ2-3|TRBV6-1|-
CASSAVSGTDTQYF
TGTGCCAGCAGTGCGGTAAGCGGCACAGATACGCAGTATTTT
>once|TRBJ1-2|TRBV6-1|-
CASVRDQIYGYTF
TGTGCCAGCGTGAGGGACCAAATCTATGGCTACACCTTC
>-|TRBJ2-3|TRBV7-9|TRBD2
CASSFASGGIRYTQYF
TGTGCCAGCAGCTTCGCTAGCGGGGGGATAAGATATACGCAGTATTTT
>-|TRBJ2-1|TRBV4-3|-
CASSQGGSSYNEQFF
TGCGCCAGCAGCCAGGGGGGTTCCTCCTACAATGAGCAGTTCTTC
>-|TRBJ1-5|TRBV18|TRBD1
CASSQSGQGGGQPQHF
TGTGCCAGCTCACAATCCGGACAGGGGGGGGGTCAGCCCCAGCATTTT
>-|TRBJ1-2|TRBV28|-
CASSGGGLGHYGYTF
TGTGCCAGCAGCGGAGGAGGGCTAGGGCACTATGGCTACACCTTC
>-|TRBJ2-4|TRBV23-1|-
CASSHRTGQNIQYF
TGCGCCAGCAGTCACCGGACGGGCCAGAACATTCAGTACTTC
>once|TRBJ2-4|TRBV25-1|TRBD2
CASSEASGSNKNIQYF
TGTGCCAGCAGTGAAGCTAGCGGGAGCAACAAAAACATTCAGTACTTC
>once|TRBJ2-5|TRBV7-9|-
CASSSWEETQYF
TGTGCCAGCAGCTCGTGGGAAGAGACCCAGTACTTC
>once|TRBJ2-1|TRBV5-1|TRBD1
CASTLLPGQGFNEQFF
TGCGCCAGCACCCTTTTGCCGGGACAGGGGTTCAATGAGCAGTTCTTC
>few|TRBJ2-7|TRBV5-1|-
CASTFTPGDLRIHF
TGCGCCAGCACCTTCACACCGGGGGATCTAAGGATCCACTTC
>-|TRBJ1-5|TRBV9|-
CASSTHRGPGRQPQHF
TGTGCCAGCAGCACCCACCGGGGCCCTGGGAGGCAGCCCCAGCATTTT
>-|TRBJ2-3|TRBV6-1|-
CASSWMEEVENTQYF
TGTGCCAGCTCCTGGATGGAGGAAGTAGAAAATACGCAGTATTTT
>-|TRBJ2-1|TRBV6-5|TRBD1
CASSYSDRVMPFF
TGTGCCAGCAGTTACTCGGACAGGGTAATGCCGTTCTTC
>-|TRBJ2-5|TRBV4-3|TRBD2
CASSQDGMLAGEETQYF
TGCGCCAGCAGCCAAGATGGGATGCTAGCGGGGGAAGAGACCCAGTACTTC
>-|TRBJ2-7|TRBV6-5|TRBD1
CASRPGQGTYEQYF
TGTGCCAGCAGACCGGGACAGGGAACCTACGAGCAGTACTTC
>once|TRBJ1-1|TRBV2|-
CASSNEQGFGTEAFF
TGTGCCAGCAGTAATGAACAGGGTTTCGGCACTGAAGCTTTCTTT
>once|TRBJ2-1|TRBV6-4|-
CASSEATGGTEQFF
TGTGCCAGCAGTGAAGCCACTGGGGGGACTGAGCAGTTCTTC
>-|TRBJ1-3|TRBV19|-
CAAGARAGNTIYF
TGTGCCGCAGGGGCGAGGGCTGGAAACACCATATATTTT
>-|TRBJ2-3|TRBV4-3|TRBD2
CASSQAVLRGGVPDTQYF
TGCGCCAGCAGCCAAGCGGTCTTGCGCGGGGGGGTCCCAGATACGCAGTATTTT
>-|TRBJ2-1|TRBV4-3|TRBD1
CASSLTLDRDNEQFF
TGCGCCAGCAGCCTTACACTGGACAGGGACAATGAGCAGTTCTTC
>-|TRBJ2-6|TRBV5-1|-
CASSLAASGANVLTF
TGCGCCAGCAGCTTGGCGGCCTCTGGGGCCAACGTCCTGACTTTC